The T cell receptor beta chain under discussion was sequenced for a study of T cells in Graves' hyperthyroidism and ophthalmopathy. Study as a whole: The blood sample was taken at first diagnosis, before treatment began.

There were TCR beta CDR3 regions amplified from RNA transcripts. First-round RT-PCR of the TCR CDR3 relied on the HTBI primer set. Each CDR3 protein is one row after TCRdb ran MiXCR on the multiplex PCR reads. The sample includes about 360,000 distinct CDR3 sequences, approximately 25% of them seen just once. Points from the study as a whole: Stable hyperthyroidism was told apart from ophthalmopathy by a model built on 13 V-J features.

The ends lost 6 bases at V and 1 base at J; junction bases unmatched: 3. The CDR3 contains 13 residues. From germline, CDR1 is DFQATT and CDR2 SNEGSKA (reference sequence). Many counts were recorded for this clonotype. What it recognizes is unknown. Hyperthyroidism, newly diagnosed and lasting under 2 months, affected patients aged 18 to 65. In making diagnoses, clinical symptoms, serum thyroxine and TRAb, thyroid ultrasound and orbital computed tomography were all used. The sample consisted of blood. This TCR derives from a middle-aged man with Graves' hyperthyroidism. This chain links TRBV20-1 with TRBJ2-7, with 10 bases that match TRBD1. CDR3 loop: CSAGQGRSYEQYF. CDR3 DNA sequence: TGCAGTGCGGGACAGGGGAGATCCTACGAGCAGTACTTC.